These 3 T cell receptor beta chains share one sample of origin, sequenced in a study of shared clonotypes between healthy human individuals. The table came from immunoSEQ multiplex PCR; TCRdb's copy has only in-frame clones and leaves some out. This table has approximately 1.5 million clones, approximately 98.5% appearing once. The sequencing input was naive CD4+ T cells sorted from blood. Subset meaning: CD45RA+ positively selected. The receptors shown here come from a man between 25 and 39 years old in good health.

The V call is TRBV5-1, the J call TRBJ2-1, with 9 positions matching TRBD2. Germline CDR1 SGHRS, CDR2 YFSETQ. The V and J ends lost 7 bases and 6 bases, in that order; junction bases with no gene match: 11. This CDR3 has 15 amino acids. The DNA for the CDR3 is TGCGCCAGCGCCCCAAGCCTAGCGGGATCCAATGAGCAGTTCTTC. This codes for CASAPSLAGSNEQFF.

V is TRBV7-8 and J is TRBJ2-5; 9 bases align to TRBD2. The CDR3 is 19 residues long. The V gene's germline CDR1 is SGHVS and CDR2 FQNEAQ. V trimming: 5 bases; J trimming: 5 bases; junction bases outside the gene matches: 21. CDR3 protein: CASSALALVASGIGETQYF. DNA for the CDR3: TGTGCCAGCAGCGCGTTGGCTTTAGTGGCTAGCGGGATAGGGGAGACCCAGTACTTC.

V usage is TRBV27 and J usage is TRBJ2-7; perhaps TRBD1 as D (7 bases). Germline loops: CDR1 MNHEY, CDR2 SMNVEV (reference sequence). V was clipped by 6 bases and J by 3 bases, with 12 bases between them. This CDR3 contains 13 residues. CDR3 DNA sequence: TGTGCCAGCAGCTCCAGGGGGGTCTACGAGCAGTACTTC. It translates to CASSSRGVYEQYF.